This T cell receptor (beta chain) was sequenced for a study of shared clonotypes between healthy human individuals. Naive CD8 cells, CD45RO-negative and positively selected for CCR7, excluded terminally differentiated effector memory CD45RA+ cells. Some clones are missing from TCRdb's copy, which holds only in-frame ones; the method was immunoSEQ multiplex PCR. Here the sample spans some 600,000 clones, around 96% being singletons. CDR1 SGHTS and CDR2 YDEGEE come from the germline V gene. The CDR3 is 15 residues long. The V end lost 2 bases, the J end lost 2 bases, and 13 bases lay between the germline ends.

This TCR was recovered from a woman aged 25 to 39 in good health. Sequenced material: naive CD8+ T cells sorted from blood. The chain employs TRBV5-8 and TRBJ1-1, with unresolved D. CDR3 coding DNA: TGTGCCAGCAGCTTCGCCGATCTTTCCAACACTGAAGCTTTCTTT. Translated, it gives CASSFADLSNTEAFF.